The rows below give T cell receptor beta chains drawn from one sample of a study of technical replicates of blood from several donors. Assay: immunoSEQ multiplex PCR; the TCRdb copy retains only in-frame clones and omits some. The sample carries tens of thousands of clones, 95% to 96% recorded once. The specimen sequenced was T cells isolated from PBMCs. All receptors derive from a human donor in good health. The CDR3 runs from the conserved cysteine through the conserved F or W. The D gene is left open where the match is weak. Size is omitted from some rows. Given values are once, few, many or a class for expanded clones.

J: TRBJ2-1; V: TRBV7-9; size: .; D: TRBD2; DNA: TGTGCCAGCAGCCCTAGGACTAGCGGGAGCCGCCATGAGCAGTTCTTC; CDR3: CASSPRTSGSRHEQFF
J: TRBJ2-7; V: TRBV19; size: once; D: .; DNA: TGTGCCAGTAGTGTTCAGGCTTCCTACGAGCAGTACTTC; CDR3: CASSVQASYEQYF
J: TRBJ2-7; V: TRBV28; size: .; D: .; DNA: TGTGCCAGCAGTCCTAGGGGACAAGCTGAGATGCAGTACTTC; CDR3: CASSPRGQAEMQYF
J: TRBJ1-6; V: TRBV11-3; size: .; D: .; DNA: TGTGCCACCACAGATTCAGGGGTGAATAATTCACCCCTCCACTTT; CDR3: CATTDSGVNNSPLHF
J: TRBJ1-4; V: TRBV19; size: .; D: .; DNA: TGTGCCAGTAGTATCGCGTCACTTGAAAAACTGTTTTTT; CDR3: CASSIASLEKLFF
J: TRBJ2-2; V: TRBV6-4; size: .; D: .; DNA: TGTGCCAGCAGCCGGACAACGAACACCGGGGAGCTGTTTTTT; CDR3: CASSRTTNTGELFF
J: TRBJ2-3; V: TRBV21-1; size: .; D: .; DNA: TGTGCCAGCAGCGCCGTTGGGCGGGAGGATTTGGGTTTTGGAGATACGCAGTATTTT; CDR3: CASSAVGREDLGFGDTQYF
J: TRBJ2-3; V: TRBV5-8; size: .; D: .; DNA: TGTGCCAGCAGCTCGAGGGATACGCAGTATTTT; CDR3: CASSSRDTQYF
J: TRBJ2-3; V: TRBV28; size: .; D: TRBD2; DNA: TGTGCCAGCAGTTTATTAGCGGGAGGGCTGGGCACAGATACGCAGTATTTT; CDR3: CASSLLAGGLGTDTQYF
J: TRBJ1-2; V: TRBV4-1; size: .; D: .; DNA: TGCGCCAGCAGCCAAGTTGTAGGGGACTATGGCTACACCTTC; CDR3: CASSQVVGDYGYTF
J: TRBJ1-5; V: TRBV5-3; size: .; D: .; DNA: TGTGCCAGAAGCTTGGCCTTATATCGTACAGGAGGGCACCCTCAGCCCCAGCATTTT; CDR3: CARSLALYRTGGHPQPQHF
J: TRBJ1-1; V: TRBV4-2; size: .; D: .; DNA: TGTGCCAGCAGCCAACCCCAGGCGCACAGTTTCGAAGCTTTCTTT; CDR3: CASSQPQAHSFEAFF
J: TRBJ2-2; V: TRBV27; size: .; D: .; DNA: TGTGCCAGCACCAATATGGGCTCCGGGGAGCTGTTTTTT; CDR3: CASTNMGSGELFF
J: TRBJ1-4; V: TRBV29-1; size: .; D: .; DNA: TGCAGCGTTGCTAGGGAGAGTGAAAAACTGTTTTTT; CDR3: CSVARESEKLFF
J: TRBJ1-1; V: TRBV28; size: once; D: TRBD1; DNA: TGTGCCAGCAGTTTATGGGCAGGGGGAAACACTGAAGCTTTCTTT; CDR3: CASSLWAGGNTEAFF
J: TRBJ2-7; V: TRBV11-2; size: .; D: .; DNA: TGTGCCAGCAGCTTAGATCTCGGCGAGCAGTACTTC; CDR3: CASSLDLGEQYF
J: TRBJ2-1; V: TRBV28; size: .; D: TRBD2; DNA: TGTGCCAGCAGTTCATTAGCGGGAGGGCTCCCCGTTCCGTTCTTC; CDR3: CASSSLAGGLPVPFF
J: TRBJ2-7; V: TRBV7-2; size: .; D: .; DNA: TGTGCCAGCAGCTACGACAGAACCTACGAGCAGTACTTC; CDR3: CASSYDRTYEQYF
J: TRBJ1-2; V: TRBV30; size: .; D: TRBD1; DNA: TGTGCCTGGAGTGGGGGGGGACAGGGCGACGGCTACACCTTC; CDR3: CAWSGGGQGDGYTF
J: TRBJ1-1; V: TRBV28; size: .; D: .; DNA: TGTGCCAGCAAATTCAACCGGGAAGCTTTCTTT; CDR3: CASKFNREAFF
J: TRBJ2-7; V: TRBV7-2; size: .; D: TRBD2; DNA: TGTGCCAGCAGCTTAGCGCCTAGCGGGAACGAGCAGTACTTC; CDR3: CASSLAPSGNEQYF
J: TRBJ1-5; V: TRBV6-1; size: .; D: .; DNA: TGTGCCAGCAGTGAACTGTATAGCAATCAGCCCCAGCATTTT; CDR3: CASSELYSNQPQHF
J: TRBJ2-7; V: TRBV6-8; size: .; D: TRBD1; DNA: TGTGCCAGCAGTTACTCGGTACAGGGGAACGACGAGCAGTACTTC; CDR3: CASSYSVQGNDEQYF
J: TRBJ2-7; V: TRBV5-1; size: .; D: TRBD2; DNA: TGCGCCAGCAGCTTGACAGCGGGAATCGATTCGTACGAGCAGTACTTC; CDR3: CASSLTAGIDSYEQYF
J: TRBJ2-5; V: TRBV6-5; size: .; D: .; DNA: TGTGCCAGCAGTTACGAATTTGCGGAGGTAGAGACCCAGTACTTC; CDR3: CASSYEFAEVETQYF
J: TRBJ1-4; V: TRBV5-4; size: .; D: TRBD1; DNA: TGTGCCAGCAGAGCAGACAGGGACACTAATGAAAAACTGTTTTTT; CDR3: CASRADRDTNEKLFF
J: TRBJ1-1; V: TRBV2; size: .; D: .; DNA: TGTGCCAGCAGCGGCGGAGATACTGAAGCTTTCTTT; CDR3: CASSGGDTEAFF
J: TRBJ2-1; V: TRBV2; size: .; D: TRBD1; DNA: TGTGCCAGCAGTGTATTGCAGGGGGTATGGCAGTTCTTC; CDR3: CASSVLQGVWQFF
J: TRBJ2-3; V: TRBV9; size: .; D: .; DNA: TGTGCCAGCAGCGTTCGGGGGAGCACAGATACGCAGTATTTT; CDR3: CASSVRGSTDTQYF
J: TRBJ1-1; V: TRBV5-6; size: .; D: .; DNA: TGTGCCAGCAGCCCGATGCGCATGGCAGGGGCTGAAGCTTTCTTT; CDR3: CASSPMRMAGAEAFF
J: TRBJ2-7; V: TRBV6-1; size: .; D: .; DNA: TGTGCCAGCAGGGCCGGACAGAACTACGAGCAGTACTTC; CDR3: CASRAGQNYEQYF
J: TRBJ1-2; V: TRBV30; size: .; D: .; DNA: TGTGCCTGGAGTGTACTAGGGACACTGGGCGGCTACACCTTC; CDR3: CAWSVLGTLGGYTF
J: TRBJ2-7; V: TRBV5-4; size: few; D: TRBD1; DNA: TGTGCCAGCAGCCCCGGGACAGGGGTCGGGGAGCAGTACTTC; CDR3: CASSPGTGVGEQYF
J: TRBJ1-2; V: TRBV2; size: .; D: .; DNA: TGTGCCAGCACCCCCCAAGAGGACAGAGATAACTATGGCTACACCTTC; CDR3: CASTPQEDRDNYGYTF
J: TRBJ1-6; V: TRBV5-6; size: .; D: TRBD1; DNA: TGTGCCAGCAGCGTAACAGGGGGAATTTCACCCCTCCACTTT; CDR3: CASSVTGGISPLHF
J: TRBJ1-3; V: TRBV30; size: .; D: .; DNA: TGTGCCTGGAGTCTTTTCTCTGGAAACACCATATATTTT; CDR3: CAWSLFSGNTIYF
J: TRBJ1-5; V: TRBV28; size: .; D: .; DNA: TGTGCCAGCAGCCAACTATATCAGCCCCAGCATTTT; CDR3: CASSQLYQPQHF
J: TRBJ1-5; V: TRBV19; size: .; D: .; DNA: TGTGCCAGTAAGAATTGGGAAAGTGTACGCGGGAATCAGCCCCAGCATTTT; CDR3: CASKNWESVRGNQPQHF
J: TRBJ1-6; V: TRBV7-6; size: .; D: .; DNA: TGTGCCAGCAGCTCCGAAGCGGATTATAATTCACCCCTCCACTTT; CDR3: CASSSEADYNSPLHF
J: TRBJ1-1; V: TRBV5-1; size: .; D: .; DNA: TGCGCCAGCAGCTCCGGGGGGCCATATGGTGCAAACACTGAAGCTTTCTTT; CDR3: CASSSGGPYGANTEAFF
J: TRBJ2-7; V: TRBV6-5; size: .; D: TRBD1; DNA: TGTGCCAGCAGTCAGACAGGGGATTCCTACGAGCAGTACTTC; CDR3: CASSQTGDSYEQYF
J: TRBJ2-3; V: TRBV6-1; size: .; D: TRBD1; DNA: TGTGCCAGCAGTGCTCAGGGGGCGCTTAGCACAGATACGCAGTATTTT; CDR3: CASSAQGALSTDTQYF
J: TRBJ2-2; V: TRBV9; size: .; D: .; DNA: TGTGCCAGCAGCGGAACTTTAACCGGGGAGCTGTTTTTT; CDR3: CASSGTLTGELFF
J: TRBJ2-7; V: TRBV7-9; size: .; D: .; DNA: TGTGCCAGCAGCTTAGTGTTAGCGAATACCTACGAGCAGTACTTC; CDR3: CASSLVLANTYEQYF
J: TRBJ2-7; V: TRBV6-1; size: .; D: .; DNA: TGTGCCAGCCCCATGTACGAGCAGTACTTC; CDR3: CASPMYEQYF
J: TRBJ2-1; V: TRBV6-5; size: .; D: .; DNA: TGTGCCAGCAGCCCCCAGTATAGCGGCTACAATGAGCAGTTCTTC; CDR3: CASSPQYSGYNEQFF
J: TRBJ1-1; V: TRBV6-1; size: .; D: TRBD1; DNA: TGTGCCAGCAGTGAAAGGGGGCAGGGCCGACGTTTCGCTTTCTTT; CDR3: CASSERGQGRRFAFF
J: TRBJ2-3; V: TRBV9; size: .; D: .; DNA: TGTGCCAGCAGCGTAGTCCCTCGCTGGTCAGGTACGCAGTATTTT; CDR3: CASSVVPRWSGTQYF
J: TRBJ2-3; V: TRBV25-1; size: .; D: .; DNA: TGTGCCAGCAGTGTCTTTTCTAGCACAGATACGCAGTATTTT; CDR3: CASSVFSSTDTQYF
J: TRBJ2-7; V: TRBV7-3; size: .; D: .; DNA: TGTGCCAGCAGCTTAGCTGGAGGCGAGCAGTACTTC; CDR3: CASSLAGGEQYF
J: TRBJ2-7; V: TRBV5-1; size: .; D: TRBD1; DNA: TGCGCCAGCAGCTTGGCCGGGACAGAAGCCTACGAGCAGTACTTC; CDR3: CASSLAGTEAYEQYF